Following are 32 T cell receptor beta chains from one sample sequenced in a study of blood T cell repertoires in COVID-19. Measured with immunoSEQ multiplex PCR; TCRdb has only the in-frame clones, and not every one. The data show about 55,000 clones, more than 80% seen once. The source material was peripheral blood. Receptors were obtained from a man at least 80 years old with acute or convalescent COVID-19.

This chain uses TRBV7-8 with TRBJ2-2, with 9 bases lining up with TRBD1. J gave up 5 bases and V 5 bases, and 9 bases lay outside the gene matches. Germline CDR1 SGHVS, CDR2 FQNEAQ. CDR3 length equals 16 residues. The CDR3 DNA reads TGTGCCAGCAGCCCCAGGACAGGGGCCTTAACCGGGGAGCTGTTTTTT. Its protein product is CASSPRTGALTGELFF.

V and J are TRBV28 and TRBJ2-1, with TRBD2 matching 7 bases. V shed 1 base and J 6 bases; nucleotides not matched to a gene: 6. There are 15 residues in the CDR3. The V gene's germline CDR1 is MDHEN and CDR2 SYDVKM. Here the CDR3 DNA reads TGTGCCAGCAGTTTATCCCCCAGCGGGGCCAATGAGCAGTTCTTC. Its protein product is CASSLSPSGANEQFF.

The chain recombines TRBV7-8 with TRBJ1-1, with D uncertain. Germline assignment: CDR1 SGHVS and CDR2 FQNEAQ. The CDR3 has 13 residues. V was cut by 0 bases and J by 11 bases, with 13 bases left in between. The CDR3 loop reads CASSLAPGEAAFF. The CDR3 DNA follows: TGTGCCAGCAGCTTAGCGCCTGGAGAAGCTGCTTTCTTT.

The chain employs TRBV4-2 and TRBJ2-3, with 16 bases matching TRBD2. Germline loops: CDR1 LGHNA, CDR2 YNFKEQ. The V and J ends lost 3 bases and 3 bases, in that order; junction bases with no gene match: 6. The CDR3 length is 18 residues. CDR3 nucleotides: TGTGCCAGCAGCCAGCCGGGGACTAGCGGGGGGGGAACAGATACGCAGTATTTT. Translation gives CASSQPGTSGGGTDTQYF.

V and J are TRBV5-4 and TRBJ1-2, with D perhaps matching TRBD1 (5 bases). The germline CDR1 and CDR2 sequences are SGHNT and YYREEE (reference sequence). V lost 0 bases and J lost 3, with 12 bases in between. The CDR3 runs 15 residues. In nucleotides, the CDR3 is TGTGCCAGCAGCTTGGATCGCTTAGGGGACTATGGCTACACCTTC. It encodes CASSLDRLGDYGYTF.

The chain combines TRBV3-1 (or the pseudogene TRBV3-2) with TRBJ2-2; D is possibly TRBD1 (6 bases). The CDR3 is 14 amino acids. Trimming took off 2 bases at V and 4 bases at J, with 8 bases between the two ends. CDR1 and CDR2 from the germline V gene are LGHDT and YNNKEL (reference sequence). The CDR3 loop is CASSQRTATGELFF. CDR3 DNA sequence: TGTGCCAGCAGCCAAAGGACAGCCACCGGGGAGCTGTTTTTT.

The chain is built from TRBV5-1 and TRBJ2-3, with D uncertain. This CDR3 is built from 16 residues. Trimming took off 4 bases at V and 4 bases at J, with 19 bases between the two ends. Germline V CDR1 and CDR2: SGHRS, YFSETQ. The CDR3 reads CASSLLGGLTADTQYF. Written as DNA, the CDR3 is TGCGCCAGCAGCCTCCTAGGTGGCTTGACCGCAGATACGCAGTATTTT.

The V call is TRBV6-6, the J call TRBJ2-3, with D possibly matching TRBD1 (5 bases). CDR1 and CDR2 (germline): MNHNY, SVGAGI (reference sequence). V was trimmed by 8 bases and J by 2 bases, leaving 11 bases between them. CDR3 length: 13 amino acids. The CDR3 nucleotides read TGTGCCAGCCTAGGGGCGGACACAGATACGCAGTATTTT. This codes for CASLGADTDTQYF.

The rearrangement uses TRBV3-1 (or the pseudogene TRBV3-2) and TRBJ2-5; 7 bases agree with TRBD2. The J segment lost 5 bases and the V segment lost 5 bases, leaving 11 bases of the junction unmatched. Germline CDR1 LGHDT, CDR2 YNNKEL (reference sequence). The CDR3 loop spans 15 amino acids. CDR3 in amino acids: CASSVLRGGVETQYF. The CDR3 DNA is TGTGCCAGCAGCGTGCTTCGGGGAGGGGTGGAGACCCAGTACTTC.

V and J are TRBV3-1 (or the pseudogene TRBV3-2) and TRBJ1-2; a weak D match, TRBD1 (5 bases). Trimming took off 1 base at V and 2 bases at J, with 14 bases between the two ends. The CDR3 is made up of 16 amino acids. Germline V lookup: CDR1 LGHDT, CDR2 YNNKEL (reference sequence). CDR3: CASSQGIDRPNYGYTF. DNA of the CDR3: TGTGCCAGCAGCCAAGGGATTGACAGACCGAACTATGGCTACACCTTC.

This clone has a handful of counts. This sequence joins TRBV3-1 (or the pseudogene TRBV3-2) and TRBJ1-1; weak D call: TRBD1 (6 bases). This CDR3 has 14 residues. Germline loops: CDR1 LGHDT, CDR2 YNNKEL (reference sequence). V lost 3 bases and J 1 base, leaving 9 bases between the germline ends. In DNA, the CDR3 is TGTGCCAGCAGCCACTCACAGGGGAACACTGAAGCTTTCTTT. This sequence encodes CASSHSQGNTEAFF.

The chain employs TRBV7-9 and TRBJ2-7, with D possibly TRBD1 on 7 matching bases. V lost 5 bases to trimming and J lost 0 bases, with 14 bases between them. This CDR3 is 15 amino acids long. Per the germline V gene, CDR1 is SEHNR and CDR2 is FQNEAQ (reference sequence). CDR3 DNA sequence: TGTGCCAGCAGCCGCGGGACAGCAACCTCCTACGAGCAGTACTTC. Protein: CASSRGTATSYEQYF.

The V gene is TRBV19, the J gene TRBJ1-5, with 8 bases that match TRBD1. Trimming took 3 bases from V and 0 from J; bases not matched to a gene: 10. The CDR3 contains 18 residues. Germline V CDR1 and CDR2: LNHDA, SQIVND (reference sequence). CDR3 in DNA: TGTGCCAGTAGTATGGGTGCTGGGACAGGACCTAGCAATCAGCCCCAGCATTTT. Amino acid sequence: CASSMGAGTGPSNQPQHF.

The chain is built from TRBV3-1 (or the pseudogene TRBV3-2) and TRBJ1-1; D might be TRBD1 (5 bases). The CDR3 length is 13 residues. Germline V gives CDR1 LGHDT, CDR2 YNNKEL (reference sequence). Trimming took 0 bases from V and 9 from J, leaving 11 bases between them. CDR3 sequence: CASSQEGEGKAFF. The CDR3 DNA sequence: TGTGCCAGCAGCCAAGAAGGGGAAGGAAAAGCTTTCTTT.

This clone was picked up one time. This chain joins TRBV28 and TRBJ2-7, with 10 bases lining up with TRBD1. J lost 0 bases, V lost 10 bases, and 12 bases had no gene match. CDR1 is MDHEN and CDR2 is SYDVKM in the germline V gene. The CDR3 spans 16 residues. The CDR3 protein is CATNQPWTGGSYEQYF. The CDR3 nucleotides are TGTGCCACAAACCAACCTTGGACAGGGGGCTCCTACGAGCAGTACTTC.

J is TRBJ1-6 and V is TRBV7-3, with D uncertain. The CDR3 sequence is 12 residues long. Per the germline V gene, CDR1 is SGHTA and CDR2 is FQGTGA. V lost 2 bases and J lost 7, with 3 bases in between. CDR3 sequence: CASSLGNSPLHF. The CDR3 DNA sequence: TGTGCCAGCAGCTTAGGCAATTCACCCCTCCACTTT.

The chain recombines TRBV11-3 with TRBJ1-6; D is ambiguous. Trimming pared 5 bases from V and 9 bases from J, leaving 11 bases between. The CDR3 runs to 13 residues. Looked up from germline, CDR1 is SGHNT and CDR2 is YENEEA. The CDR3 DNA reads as TGTGCCAGCAGCCCCTCCGAGGGTTCACCCCTCCACTTT. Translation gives CASSPSEGSPLHF.

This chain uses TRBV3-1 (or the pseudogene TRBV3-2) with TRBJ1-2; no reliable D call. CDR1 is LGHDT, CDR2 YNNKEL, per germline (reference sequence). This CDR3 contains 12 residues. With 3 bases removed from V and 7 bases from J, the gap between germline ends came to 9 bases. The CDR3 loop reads CASSHSGGGYTF. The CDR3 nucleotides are TGTGCCAGCAGCCACTCGGGAGGTGGCTACACCTTC.

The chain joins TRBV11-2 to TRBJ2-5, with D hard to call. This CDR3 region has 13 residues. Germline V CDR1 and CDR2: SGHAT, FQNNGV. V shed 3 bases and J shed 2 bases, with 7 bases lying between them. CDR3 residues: CASSFVRQETQYF. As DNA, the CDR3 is TGTGCCAGCAGCTTCGTCAGACAAGAGACCCAGTACTTC.

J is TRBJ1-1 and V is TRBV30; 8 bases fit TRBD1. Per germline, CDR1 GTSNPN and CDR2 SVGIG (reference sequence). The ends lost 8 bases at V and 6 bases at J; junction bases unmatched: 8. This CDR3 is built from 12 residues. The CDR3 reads CAVLDRAPEAFF. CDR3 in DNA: TGTGCCGTATTGGACAGGGCCCCTGAAGCTTTCTTT.

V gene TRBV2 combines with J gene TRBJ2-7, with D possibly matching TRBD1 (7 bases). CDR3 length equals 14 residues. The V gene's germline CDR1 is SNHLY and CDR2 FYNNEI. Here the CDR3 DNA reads TGTGCAGGCAGGGCGGGACAGAGTTCGTACGAGCAGTACTTC. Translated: CAGRAGQSSYEQYF.

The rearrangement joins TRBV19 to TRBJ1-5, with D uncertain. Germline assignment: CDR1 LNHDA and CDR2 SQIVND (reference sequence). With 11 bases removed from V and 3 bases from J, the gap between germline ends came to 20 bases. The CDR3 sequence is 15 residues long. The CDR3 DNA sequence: TGTGCCTCCAGTTACCCCCGAGGTTCCAATCAGCCCCAGCATTTT. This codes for CASSYPRGSNQPQHF.

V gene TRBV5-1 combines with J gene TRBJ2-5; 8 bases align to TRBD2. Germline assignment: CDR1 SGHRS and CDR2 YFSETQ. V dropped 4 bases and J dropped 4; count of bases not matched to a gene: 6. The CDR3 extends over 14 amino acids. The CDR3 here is CASSPGAGGETQYF. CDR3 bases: TGCGCCAGCAGCCCCGGCGCGGGAGGAGAGACCCAGTACTTC.

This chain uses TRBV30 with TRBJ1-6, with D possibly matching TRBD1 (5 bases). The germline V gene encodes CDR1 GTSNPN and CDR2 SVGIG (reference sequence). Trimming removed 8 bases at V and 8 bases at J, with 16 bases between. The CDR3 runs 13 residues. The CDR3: CATRNGGDSPLHF. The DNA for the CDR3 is TGTGCCACAAGAAATGGGGGGGATTCACCCCTCCACTTT. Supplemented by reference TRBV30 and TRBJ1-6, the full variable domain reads SQTIHQWPATLVQPVGSPLSLECTVEGTSNPNLYWYRQAAGRGLQLLFYSVGIGQISSEVPQNLSASRPQDRQFILSSKKLLLSDSGFYLCATRNGGDSPLHFGNGTRLTVT.

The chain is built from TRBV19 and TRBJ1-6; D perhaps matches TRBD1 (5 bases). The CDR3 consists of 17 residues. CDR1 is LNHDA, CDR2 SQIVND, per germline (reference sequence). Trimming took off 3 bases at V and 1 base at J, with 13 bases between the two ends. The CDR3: CASSMETDGSYNSPLHF. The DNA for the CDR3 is TGTGCCAGTAGTATGGAGACAGACGGGTCCTATAATTCACCCCTCCACTTT.

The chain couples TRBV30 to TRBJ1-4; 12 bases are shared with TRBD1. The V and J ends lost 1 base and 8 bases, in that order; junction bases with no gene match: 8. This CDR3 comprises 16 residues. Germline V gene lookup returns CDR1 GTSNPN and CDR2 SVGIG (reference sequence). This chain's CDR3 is CAWSAPRDRGLEKLFF. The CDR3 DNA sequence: TGTGCCTGGAGTGCCCCCCGGGACAGGGGGCTGGAAAAACTGTTTTTT.

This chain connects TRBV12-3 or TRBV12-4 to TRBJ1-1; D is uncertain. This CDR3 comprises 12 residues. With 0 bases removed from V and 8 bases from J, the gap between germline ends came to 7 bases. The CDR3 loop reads CASSLAVGEAFF. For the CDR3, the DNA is TGTGCCAGCAGTTTAGCGGTGGGCGAAGCTTTCTTT.

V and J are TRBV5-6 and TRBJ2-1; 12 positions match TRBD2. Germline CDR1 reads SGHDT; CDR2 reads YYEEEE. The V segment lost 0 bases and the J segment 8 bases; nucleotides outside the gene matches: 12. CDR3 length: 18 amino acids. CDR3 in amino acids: CASSLVLAGGIRPHEQFF. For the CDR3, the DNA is TGTGCCAGCAGCTTGGTGCTAGCGGGGGGGATCCGACCCCATGAGCAGTTCTTC.

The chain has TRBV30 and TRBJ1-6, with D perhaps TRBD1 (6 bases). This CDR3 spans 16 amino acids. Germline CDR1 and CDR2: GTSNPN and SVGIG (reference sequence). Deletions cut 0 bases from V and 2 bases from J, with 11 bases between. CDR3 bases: TGTGCCTGGAGTGTGGGTAGGGACACCTATAATTCACCCCTCCACTTT. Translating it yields CAWSVGRDTYNSPLHF.

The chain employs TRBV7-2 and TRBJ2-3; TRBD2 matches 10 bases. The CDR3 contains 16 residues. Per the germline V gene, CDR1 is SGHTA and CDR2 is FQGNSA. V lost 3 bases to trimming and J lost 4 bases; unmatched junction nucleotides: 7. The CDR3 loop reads CASSFPLSGGADTQYF. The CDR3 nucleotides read TGTGCCAGCAGCTTCCCCCTGAGCGGGGGGGCAGATACGCAGTATTTT.

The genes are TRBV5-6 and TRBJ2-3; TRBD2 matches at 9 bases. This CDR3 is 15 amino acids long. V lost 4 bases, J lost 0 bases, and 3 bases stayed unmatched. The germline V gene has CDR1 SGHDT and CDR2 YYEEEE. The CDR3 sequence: CASSRLAGSTDTQYF. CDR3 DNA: TGTGCCAGCAGCAGGCTAGCGGGGAGCACAGATACGCAGTATTTT.

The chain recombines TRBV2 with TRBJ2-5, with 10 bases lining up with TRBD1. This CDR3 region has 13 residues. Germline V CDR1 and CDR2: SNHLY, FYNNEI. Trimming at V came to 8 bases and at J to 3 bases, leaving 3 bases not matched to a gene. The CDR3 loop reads CASGDRGEETQYF. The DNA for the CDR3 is TGTGCCAGCGGGGACAGGGGCGAAGAGACCCAGTACTTC.